This T cell receptor beta chain was obtained from a study of blood T cells in healthy people across ages. No fewer than 5.5 micrograms of total RNA were isolated from every sample. V was clipped by 5 bases and J by 5 bases, with 9 bases between them. The CDR3 consists of 12 residues. Germline CDR1 is SGHTA and CDR2 is FQGNSA. Combining a sample-barcoded 5' primer with a J-beta primer mix, a second PCR ran for 7 to 11 cycles. Each cDNA molecule was tagged by a template-switch adaptor that had 12 random nucleotides. In TCRdb, the 5' RACE reads were re-called with MiXCR into one record per CDR3 protein. The repertoire holds a few hundred thousand distinct CDR3 sequences, with roughly a quarter as singletons. In addition, the sample was reused for a study of T cells of mothers and their children. That publication notes: Thymic selection molds TCR recombination output in much the same way for related pairs as for unrelated pairs.

The chain carries TRBV7-2 and TRBJ1-2, with D perhaps TRBD1 (5 bases). The clonotype was recovered from a boy younger than 10 in good health. Sample: blood. In nucleotides, the CDR3 is TGTGCCAGCAGCCCATCAGGGTATGGCTACACCTTC. This gives the protein CASSPSGYGYTF.